Below are 15 T cell receptor beta chains sequenced from a single sample in a study of blood T cell repertoires in COVID-19. Sequencing was performed with immunoSEQ multiplex PCR; in TCRdb, only in-frame clones are kept and a portion is missing. This table has some 40,000 clones, 75% to 85% appearing once. Sequenced: peripheral blood. These receptors all stem from a human donor in a cohort sampled during active or convalescent COVID-19. The donor label of this sample is uncertain.

The chain couples TRBV10-3 to TRBJ1-1, with D possibly being TRBD1 (5 bases). This CDR3 is built from 16 residues. Germline CDR1 reads ENHRY; CDR2 reads SYGVKD. Trimming shortened V by 3 bases and J by 0 bases, and 14 bases separated the two germline ends. The CDR3 spells CAISESSGLMNTEAFF. The CDR3 region has the DNA TGTGCCATCAGTGAATCATCAGGGTTAATGAACACTGAAGCTTTCTTT.

Regarding this clone: A single base separates this from a much larger clone, so it may be a read error. The chain links TRBV15 to TRBJ2-5; 8 nucleotides align to TRBD1. The CDR3 covers 13 residues. The ends lost 4 bases at V and 4 bases at J; junction bases unmatched: 2. Germline CDR1 LNHNV, CDR2 YYDKDF (reference sequence). The CDR3 DNA is TGTGCCACCAGCACCACAGGGGGAGAGACCCAGTACTTC. Translated: CATSTTGGETQYF. Full variable domain (outside the CDR3, taken from reference TRBV15 and TRBJ2-5): DAMVIQNPRYQVTQFGKPVTLSCSQTLNHNVMYWYQQKSSQAPKLLFHYYDKDFNNEADTPDNFQSRRPNTSFCFLDIRSPGLGDTAMYLCATSTTGGETQYFGPGTRLLVL.

The chain uses TRBV6-5 and TRBJ1-2; maybe TRBD1 (6 bases). Per germline, CDR1 MNHEY and CDR2 SVGAGI. This CDR3 region has 14 residues. V was shortened by 4 bases and J by 3 bases, with 12 bases between the two germline ends. The CDR3 loop is CASSFRGSYYGYTF. The CDR3 DNA follows: TGTGCCAGCAGTTTCAGGGGATCCTACTATGGCTACACCTTC.

The chain recombines TRBV14 with TRBJ2-2, with D perhaps TRBD2 (5 bases). The CDR3 totals 13 residues. Germline-derived CDR1 and CDR2 are SGHDN and FVKESK. Trimming took off 5 bases at V and 5 bases at J, with 9 bases between the two ends. The CDR3 sequence is CASSFRGTGELFF. In nucleotides, the CDR3 is TGTGCCAGCAGCTTTCGAGGGACCGGGGAGCTGTTTTTT.

The genes are TRBV4-1 and TRBJ1-6; TRBD1 agrees at 8 bases. This CDR3 is 17 amino acids long. Germline loops: CDR1 MGHRA, CDR2 YSYEKL. The V and J ends lost 2 bases and 3 bases, in that order; junction bases with no gene match: 6. The DNA for the CDR3 is TGCGCCAGCAGCCAATTGACAGGACAGGGCTATAATTCACCCCTCCACTTT. Protein sequence: CASSQLTGQGYNSPLHF.

V gene TRBV5-1 combines with J gene TRBJ1-2, with 8 bases lining up with TRBD1. Germline CDR1 is SGHRS and CDR2 is YFSETQ. The J segment lost 2 bases and the V segment lost 0 bases, leaving 12 bases of the junction unmatched. This CDR3 has 18 residues. Here the CDR3 reads CASSLGPDRAHNNYGYTF. The CDR3 DNA follows: TGCGCCAGCAGCTTGGGGCCGGACAGGGCCCACAACAACTATGGCTACACCTTC.

V usage is TRBV7-8 and J usage is TRBJ2-5; 8 bases agree with TRBD2. V was clipped by 5 bases and J by 5 bases; unmatched bases: 16. The CDR3 covers 17 residues. Germline lookup yields CDR1 SGHVS and CDR2 FQNEAQ. The CDR3 sequence is CASSLPPIPSSGETQYF. The CDR3 DNA sequence: TGTGCCAGCAGCCTACCCCCAATTCCCTCTAGCGGGGAGACCCAGTACTTC.

The rearrangement links TRBV5-1 to TRBJ2-3; D is perhaps TRBD1 (6 bases). The CDR3 extends over 17 amino acids. CDR1 SGHRS and CDR2 YFSETQ come from the germline V gene. Trimming stripped 2 bases from V and 5 bases from J, with 21 bases between. This chain's CDR3 is CASSFGPGTPWGDTQYF. The CDR3 nucleotides read TGCGCCAGCAGCTTCGGCCCCGGGACACCTTGGGGAGATACGCAGTATTTT. Full variable domain (missing parts from reference TRBV5-1 and TRBJ2-3): KAGVTQTPRYLIKTRGQQVTLSCSPISGHRSVSWYQQTPGQGLQFLFEYFSETQRNKGNFPGRFSGRQFSNSRSEMNVSTLELGDSALYLCASSFGPGTPWGDTQYFGPGTRLTVL.

The rearrangement links TRBV2 to TRBJ1-3, with no clear D. The V end lost 3 bases, the J end lost 0 bases, and 9 bases lay between the germline ends. This CDR3 spans 15 amino acids. Germline CDR1 SNHLY, CDR2 FYNNEI. Here the CDR3 reads CASSDAARSGNTIYF. Here the CDR3 DNA reads TGTGCCAGCAGTGATGCGGCCCGCTCTGGAAACACCATATATTTT.

This clone was recorded only once. The rearrangement joins TRBV9 to TRBJ2-5; a possible D gene is TRBD1 (6 bases). CDR1 and CDR2 (germline): SGDLS, YYNGEE. The V end was cut by 0 bases, the J end by 4 bases, with 16 bases between. The CDR3 is made up of 16 amino acids. The CDR3 DNA follows: TGTGCCAGCAGCGTAGATTCAGGGGTACTTCTAGAGACCCAGTACTTC. Encoded protein: CASSVDSGVLLETQYF.

The chain carries TRBV3-1 (or the pseudogene TRBV3-2) and TRBJ2-6; D not resolved. This CDR3 spans 17 amino acids. In germline, CDR1 is LGHDT, CDR2 YNNKEL (reference sequence). The V end was cut by 4 bases, the J end by 0 bases, with 13 bases between. CDR3 DNA sequence: TGTGCCAGCAGCCCCACTACCCCTTACTCTGGGGCCAACGTCCTGACTTTC. Its translation is CASSPTTPYSGANVLTF.

J is TRBJ2-7 and V is TRBV30; TRBD1 agrees at 7 bases. CDR3 length equals 12 residues. The germline V gene has CDR1 GTSNPN and CDR2 SVGIG (reference sequence). J gave up 5 bases and V 5 bases, and 6 bases lay outside the gene matches. In nucleotides, the CDR3 is TGTGCCTGGGCTCAAGGGGGCGACGAGCAGTACTTC. Translation gives CAWAQGGDEQYF. The whole variable domain, remainder taken from reference TRBV30 and TRBJ2-7, is SQTIHQWPATLVQPVGSPLSLECTVEGTSNPNLYWYRQAAGRGLQLLFYSVGIGQISSEVPQNLSASRPQDRQFILSSKKLLLSDSGFYLCAWAQGGDEQYFGPGTRLTVT.

The chain links TRBV28 to TRBJ1-1, with TRBD1 identical over 8 bases. Germline loops: CDR1 MDHEN, CDR2 SYDVKM. J lost 0 bases, V lost 5 bases, and 5 bases had no gene match. The CDR3 covers 15 residues. The DNA for the CDR3 is TGTGCCAGCAGTCCCTCGACAGGGGTGAACACTGAAGCTTTCTTT. It specifies CASSPSTGVNTEAFF. The whole variable domain, remainder taken from reference TRBV28 and TRBJ1-1, is DVKVTQSSRYLVKRTGEKVFLECVQDMDHENMFWYRQDPGLGLRLIYFSYDVKMKEKGDIPEGYSVSREKKERFSLILESASTNQTSMYLCASSPSTGVNTEAFFGQGTRLTVV.

CDR3 sequence (DNA): TGTGCCAGCAGCTTAGATGCCCTCCTAGCGGGCACAGATACGCAGTATTTT. It encodes CASSLDALLAGTDTQYF. The chain carries TRBV7-2 and TRBJ2-3, with 7 bases lining up with TRBD2. J lost 1 base, V lost 1 base, and 8 bases had no gene match. The CDR3 has 17 amino acids. Germline values: CDR1 SGHTA, CDR2 FQGNSA.

This clone occurred once. The J gene is TRBJ2-7, the V gene TRBV7-9; 12 bases align to TRBD2. Germline CDR1 reads SEHNR; CDR2 reads FQNEAQ (reference sequence). This CDR3 is built from 15 residues. V lost 5 bases and J lost 5; bases outside the gene matches: 7. The CDR3 region is CASSKYLAGGNEQYF. CDR3 DNA sequence: TGTGCCAGCAGCAAGTACCTAGCGGGAGGGAACGAGCAGTACTTC.